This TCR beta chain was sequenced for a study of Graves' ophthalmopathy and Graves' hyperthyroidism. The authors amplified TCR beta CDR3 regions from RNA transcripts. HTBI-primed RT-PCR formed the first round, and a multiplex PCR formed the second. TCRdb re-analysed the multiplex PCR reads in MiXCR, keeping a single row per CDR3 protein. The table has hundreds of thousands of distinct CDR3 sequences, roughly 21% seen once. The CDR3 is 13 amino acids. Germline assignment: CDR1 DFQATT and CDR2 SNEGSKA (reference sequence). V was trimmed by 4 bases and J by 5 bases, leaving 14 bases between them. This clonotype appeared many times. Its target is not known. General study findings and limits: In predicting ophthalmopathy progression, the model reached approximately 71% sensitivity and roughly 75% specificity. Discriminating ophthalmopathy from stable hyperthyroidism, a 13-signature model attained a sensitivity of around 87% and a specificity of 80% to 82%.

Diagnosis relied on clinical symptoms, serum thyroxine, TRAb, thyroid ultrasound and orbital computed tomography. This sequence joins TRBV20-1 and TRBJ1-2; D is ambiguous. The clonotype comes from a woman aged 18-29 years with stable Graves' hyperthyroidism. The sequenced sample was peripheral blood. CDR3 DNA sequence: TGCAGTGCTATTTCGAGTTCGACTTATGGCTACACCTTC. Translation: CSAISSSTYGYTF.